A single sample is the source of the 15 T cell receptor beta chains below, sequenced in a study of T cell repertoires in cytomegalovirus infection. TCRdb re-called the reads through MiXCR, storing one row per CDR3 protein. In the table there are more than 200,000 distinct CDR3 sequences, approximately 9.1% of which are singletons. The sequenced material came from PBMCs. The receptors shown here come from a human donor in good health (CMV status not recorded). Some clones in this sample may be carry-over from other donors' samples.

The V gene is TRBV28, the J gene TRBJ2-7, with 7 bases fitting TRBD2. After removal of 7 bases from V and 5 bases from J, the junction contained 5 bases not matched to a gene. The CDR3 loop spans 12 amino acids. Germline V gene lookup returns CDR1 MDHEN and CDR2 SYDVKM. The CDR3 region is CASNGRGHEQYF. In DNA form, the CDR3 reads TGTGCCAGCAATGGGAGGGGACACGAGCAGTACTTC.

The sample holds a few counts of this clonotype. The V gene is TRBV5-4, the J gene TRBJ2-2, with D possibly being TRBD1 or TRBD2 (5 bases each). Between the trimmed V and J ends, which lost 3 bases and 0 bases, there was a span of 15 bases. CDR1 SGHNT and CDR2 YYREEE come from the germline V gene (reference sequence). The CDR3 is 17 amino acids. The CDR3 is CASSSEPRGANTGELFF. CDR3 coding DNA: TGTGCCAGCAGCTCGGAACCACGAGGGGCGAACACCGGGGAGCTGTTTTTT.

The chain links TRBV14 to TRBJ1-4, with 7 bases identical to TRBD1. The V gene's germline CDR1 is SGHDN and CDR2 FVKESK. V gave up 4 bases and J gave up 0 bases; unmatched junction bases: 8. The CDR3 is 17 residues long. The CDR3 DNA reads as TGTGCCAGCAGCCGACGGGACAGTATAGCAACTAATGAAAAACTGTTTTTT. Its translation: CASSRRDSIATNEKLFF.

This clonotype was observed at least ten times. This CDR3 reads CAISVGQVNYGYTF. CDR3 sequence (DNA): TGTGCCATCAGTGTGGGACAGGTTAACTATGGCTACACCTTC. This chain uses TRBV10-3 with TRBJ1-2, with 8 bases fitting TRBD1. The length of the CDR3 is 14 residues. Germline-derived CDR1 and CDR2 are ENHRY and SYGVKD. J lost 1 base, V lost 4 bases, and 2 bases had no gene match.

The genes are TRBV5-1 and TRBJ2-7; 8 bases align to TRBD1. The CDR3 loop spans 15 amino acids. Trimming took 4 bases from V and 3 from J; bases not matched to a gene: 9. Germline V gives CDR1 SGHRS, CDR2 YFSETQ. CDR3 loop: CASSPGQGPLYEQYF. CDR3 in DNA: TGCGCCAGCAGCCCCGGACAGGGCCCACTCTACGAGCAGTACTTC.

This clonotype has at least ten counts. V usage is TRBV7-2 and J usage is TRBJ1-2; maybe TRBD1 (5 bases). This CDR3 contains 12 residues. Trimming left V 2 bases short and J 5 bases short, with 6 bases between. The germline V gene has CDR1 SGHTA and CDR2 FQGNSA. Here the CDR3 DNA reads TGTGCCAGCAGCTTAAGACAGTATGGCTACACCTTC. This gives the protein CASSLRQYGYTF.

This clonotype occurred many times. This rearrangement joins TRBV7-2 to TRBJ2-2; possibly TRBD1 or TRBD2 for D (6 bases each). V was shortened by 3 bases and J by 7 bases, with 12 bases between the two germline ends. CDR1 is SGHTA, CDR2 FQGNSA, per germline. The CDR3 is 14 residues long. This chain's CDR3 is CASSLNREVGELFF. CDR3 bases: TGTGCCAGCAGCTTGAACAGGGAGGTCGGGGAGCTGTTTTTT. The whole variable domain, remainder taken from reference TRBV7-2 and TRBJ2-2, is GAGVSQSPSNKVTEKGKDVELRCDPISGHTALYWYRQSLGQGLEFLIYFQGNSAPDKSGLPSDRFSAERTGGSVSTLTIQRTQQEDSAVYLCASSLNREVGELFFGEGSRLTVL.

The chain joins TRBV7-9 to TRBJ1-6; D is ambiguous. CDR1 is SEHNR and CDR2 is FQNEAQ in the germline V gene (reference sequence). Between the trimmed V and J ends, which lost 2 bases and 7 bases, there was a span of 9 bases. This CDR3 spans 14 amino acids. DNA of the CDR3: TGTGCCAGCAGCTTACATGGACCGAATTCACCCCTCCACTTT. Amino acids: CASSLHGPNSPLHF.

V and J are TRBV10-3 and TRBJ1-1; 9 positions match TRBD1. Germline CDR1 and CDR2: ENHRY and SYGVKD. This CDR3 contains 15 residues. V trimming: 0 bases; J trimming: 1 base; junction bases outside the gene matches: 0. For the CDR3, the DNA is TGTGCCATCAGTGAGTCGGGACAGGGGAACACTGAAGCTTTCTTT. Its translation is CAISESGQGNTEAFF.

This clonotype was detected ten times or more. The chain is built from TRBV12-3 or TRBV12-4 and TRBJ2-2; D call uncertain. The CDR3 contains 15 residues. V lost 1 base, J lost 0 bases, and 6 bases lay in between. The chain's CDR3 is CASSLVGPNTGELFF. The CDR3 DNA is TGTGCCAGCAGTTTAGTAGGACCGAACACCGGGGAGCTGTTTTTT.

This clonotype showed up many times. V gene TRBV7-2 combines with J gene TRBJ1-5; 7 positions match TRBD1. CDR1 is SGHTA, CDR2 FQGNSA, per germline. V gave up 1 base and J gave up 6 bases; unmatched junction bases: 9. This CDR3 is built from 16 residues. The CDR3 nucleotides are TGTGCCAGCAGCTTAGAGGTGACAGGGATTCGTCAGCCCCAGCATTTT. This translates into CASSLEVTGIRQPQHF.

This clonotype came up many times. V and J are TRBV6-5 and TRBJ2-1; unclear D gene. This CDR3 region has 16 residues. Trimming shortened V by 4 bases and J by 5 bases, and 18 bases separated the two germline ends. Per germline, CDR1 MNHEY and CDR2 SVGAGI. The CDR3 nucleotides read TGTGCCAGCAGTTCCCTGAGGCAAAGGGCCAACAATGAGCAGTTCTTC. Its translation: CASSSLRQRANNEQFF.

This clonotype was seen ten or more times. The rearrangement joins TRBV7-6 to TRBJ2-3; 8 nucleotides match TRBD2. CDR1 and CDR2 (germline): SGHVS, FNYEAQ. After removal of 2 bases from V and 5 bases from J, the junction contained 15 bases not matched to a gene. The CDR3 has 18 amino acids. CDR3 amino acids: CASSLWGLTGGRGDTQYF. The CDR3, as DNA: TGTGCCAGCAGCTTATGGGGGTTAACGGGAGGGCGAGGAGATACGCAGTATTTT.

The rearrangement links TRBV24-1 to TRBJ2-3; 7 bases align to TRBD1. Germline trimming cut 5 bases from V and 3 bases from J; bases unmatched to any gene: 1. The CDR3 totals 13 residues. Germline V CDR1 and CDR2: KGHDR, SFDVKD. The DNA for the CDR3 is TGTGCCACCAGTGGGGACAGAACAGATACGCAGTATTTT. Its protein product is CATSGDRTDTQYF.

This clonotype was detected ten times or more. CDR3 DNA: TGTGCCAGTAGTGCCCCTAGCGGCTTGAACACCGGGGAGCTGTTTTTT. Amino acid sequence: CASSAPSGLNTGELFF. The chain combines TRBV19 with TRBJ2-2, with 7 bases aligning to TRBD2. The CDR3 loop spans 16 amino acids. CDR1 is LNHDA, CDR2 SQIVND, per germline (reference sequence). V was clipped by 5 bases and J by 1 base; unmatched bases: 7.